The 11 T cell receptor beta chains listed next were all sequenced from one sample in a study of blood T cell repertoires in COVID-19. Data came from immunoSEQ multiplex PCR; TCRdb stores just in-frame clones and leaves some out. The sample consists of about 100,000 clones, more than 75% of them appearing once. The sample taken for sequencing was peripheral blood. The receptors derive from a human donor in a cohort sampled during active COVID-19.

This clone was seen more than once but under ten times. CDR3 sequence: CATLVRIPSGANVLTF. The CDR3 coding sequence is TGTGCCACCCTAGTTAGGATTCCCTCTGGGGCCAACGTCCTGACTTTC. The genes are TRBV19 and TRBJ2-6; D uncertain. Germline assignment: CDR1 LNHDA and CDR2 SQIVND (reference sequence). V was pared by 10 bases and J by 0 bases, with 16 bases between. CDR3 size: 16 residues.

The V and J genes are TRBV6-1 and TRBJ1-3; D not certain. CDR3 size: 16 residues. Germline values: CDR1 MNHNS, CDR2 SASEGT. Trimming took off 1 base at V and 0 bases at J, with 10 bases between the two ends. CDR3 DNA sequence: TGTGCCAGCAGTGAAGTGGAGCCCTTCTCTGGAAACACCATATATTTT. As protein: CASSEVEPFSGNTIYF.

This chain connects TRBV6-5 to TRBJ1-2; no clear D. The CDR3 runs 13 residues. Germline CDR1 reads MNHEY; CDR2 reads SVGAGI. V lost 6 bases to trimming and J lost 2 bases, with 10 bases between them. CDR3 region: CASRATGNYGYTF. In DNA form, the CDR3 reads TGTGCCAGCAGGGCTACGGGAAACTATGGCTACACCTTC.

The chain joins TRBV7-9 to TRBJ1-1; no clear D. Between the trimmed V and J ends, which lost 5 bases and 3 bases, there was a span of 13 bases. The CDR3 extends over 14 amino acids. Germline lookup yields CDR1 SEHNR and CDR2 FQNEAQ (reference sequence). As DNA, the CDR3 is TGTGCCAGCAGCCCCCTCCAGGTGGACACTGAAGCTTTCTTT. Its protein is CASSPLQVDTEAFF.

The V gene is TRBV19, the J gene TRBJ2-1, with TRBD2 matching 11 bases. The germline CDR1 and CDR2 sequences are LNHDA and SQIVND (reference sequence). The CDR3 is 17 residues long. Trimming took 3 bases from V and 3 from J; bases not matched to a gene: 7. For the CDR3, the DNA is TGTGCCAGTAGTATGCCGCTTCTAGCGGGAGGCTACAATGAGCAGTTCTTC. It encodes CASSMPLLAGGYNEQFF.

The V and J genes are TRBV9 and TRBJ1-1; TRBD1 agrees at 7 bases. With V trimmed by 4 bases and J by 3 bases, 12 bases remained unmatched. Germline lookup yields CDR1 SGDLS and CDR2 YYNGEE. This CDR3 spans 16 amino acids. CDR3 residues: CASSPSWDRWDTEAFF. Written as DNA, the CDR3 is TGTGCCAGCAGCCCCAGCTGGGACAGATGGGACACTGAAGCTTTCTTT. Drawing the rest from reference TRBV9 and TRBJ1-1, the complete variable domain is DSGVTQTPKHLITATGQRVTLRCSPRSGDLSVYWYQQSLDQGLQFLIQYYNGEERAKGNILERFSAQQFPDLHSELNLSSLELGDSALYFCASSPSWDRWDTEAFFGQGTRLTVV.

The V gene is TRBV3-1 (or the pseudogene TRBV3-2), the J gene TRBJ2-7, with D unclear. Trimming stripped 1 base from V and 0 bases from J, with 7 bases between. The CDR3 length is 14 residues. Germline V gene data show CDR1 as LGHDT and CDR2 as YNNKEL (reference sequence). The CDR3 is CASSQGRGSYEQYF. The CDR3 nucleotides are TGTGCCAGCAGCCAAGGACGCGGCTCCTACGAGCAGTACTTC.

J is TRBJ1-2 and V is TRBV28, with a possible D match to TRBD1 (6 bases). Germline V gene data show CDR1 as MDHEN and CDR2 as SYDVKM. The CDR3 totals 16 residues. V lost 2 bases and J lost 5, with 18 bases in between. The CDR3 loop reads CASSLGGVTGYYGYTF. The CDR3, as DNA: TGTGCCAGCAGTTTAGGGGGTGTAACAGGGTATTATGGCTACACCTTC.

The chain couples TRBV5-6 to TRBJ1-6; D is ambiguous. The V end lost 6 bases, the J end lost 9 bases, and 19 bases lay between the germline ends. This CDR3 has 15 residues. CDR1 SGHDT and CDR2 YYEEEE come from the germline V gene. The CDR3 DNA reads TGTGCCAGCAACCTTAATTCGGGGTTCGGTTCACCCCTCCACTTT. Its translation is CASNLNSGFGSPLHF.

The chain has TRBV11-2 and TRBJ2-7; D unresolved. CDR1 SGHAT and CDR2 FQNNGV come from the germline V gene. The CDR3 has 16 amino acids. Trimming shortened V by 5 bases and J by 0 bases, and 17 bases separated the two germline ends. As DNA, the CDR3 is TGTGCCAGCAGCCATGGTTGGCGCACAGACTCCTACGAGCAGTACTTC. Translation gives CASSHGWRTDSYEQYF.

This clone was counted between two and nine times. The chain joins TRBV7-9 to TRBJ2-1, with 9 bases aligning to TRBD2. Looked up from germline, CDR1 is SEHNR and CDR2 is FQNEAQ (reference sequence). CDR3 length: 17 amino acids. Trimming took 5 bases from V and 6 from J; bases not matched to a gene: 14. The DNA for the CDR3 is TGTGCCAGCAGCCCTTTCACGGCGGGCGGGAGGGTCAATGAGCAGTTCTTC. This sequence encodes CASSPFTAGGRVNEQFF.